This TCR beta chain comes out of a study of tumor and adjacent non-tumor tissue in lung cancer. Study overall: Patients were aged roughly 31 to 76, some 10 men and 5 women, stage I to III.

No cell sorting was done before RNA was extracted from the tissue. The normal lung tissue was taken more than 3 cm from the tumor edge. From germline, CDR1 is PRHDT and CDR2 FYEKMQ (reference sequence). This CDR3 has 16 residues. Losses at the gene ends were 5 bases for V and 5 bases for J; bases not matched to a gene: 9. A modified ARM-PCR protocol with three rounds of nested PCR amplified TCRbeta. MiXCR, run by TCRdb on the multiplex PCR reads, gives a single entry per CDR3 protein. Of some 97,000 distinct CDR3 sequences listed, less than 75% are singletons. Findings and caveats of the study: In normal lung, the top 100 clones were significantly more dominant than in tumor.

This clonotype was detected ten times or more. Its target is unknown. This TCR came from a man in his thirties or forties with non-small cell lung cancer. This chain connects TRBV13 to TRBJ1-6; 7 nucleotides align to TRBD1. The sample consisted of distant non-tumor lung tissue. CDR3 sequence (DNA): TGTGCCAGCAGCCCTACAGGGGCCCTAGATAATTCACCCCTCCACTTT. Translating it yields CASSPTGALDNSPLHF.